The 4 T cell receptor beta chains below come from one sample, sequenced in a study of T cells in Graves' hyperthyroidism and ophthalmopathy. TCR beta CDR3 regions were amplified from RNA. A set of HTBI primers served as the primers for a first-round RT-PCR of the TCR CDR3. TCRdb passed the multiplex PCR reads through MiXCR, listing each CDR3 protein once. Of around 600,000 distinct CDR3 sequences listed, 14% are singletons. Sequenced sample: blood. These receptors were obtained from a woman aged 18-29 years with Graves' ophthalmopathy.

This sequence joins TRBV19 and TRBJ1-1; TRBD1 matches 7 bases. The ends lost 8 bases at V and 3 bases at J; junction bases unmatched: 15. The length of the CDR3 is 16 residues. CDR1 and CDR2 (germline): LNHDA, SQIVND (reference sequence). CDR3 in amino acids: CASHQGGRGMDTEAFF. CDR3 in DNA: TGTGCCAGTCACCAGGGAGGCAGGGGGATGGACACTGAAGCTTTCTTT.

This clonotype showed up just a few times. The J gene is TRBJ1-6, the V gene TRBV7-9, with D uncertain. There are 17 residues in the CDR3. CDR1 and CDR2 (germline): SEHNR, FQNEAQ (reference sequence). Trimming removed 5 bases from V and 2 bases from J, with 16 bases in between. CDR3 amino acids: CASSPGGVITYNSPLHF. The CDR3 nucleotides read TGTGCCAGCAGCCCCGGTGGGGTCATCACCTATAATTCACCCCTCCACTTT.

The table lists this clonotype with a count of one. This chain joins TRBV3-1 and TRBJ2-2; 7 nucleotides agree with TRBD1. The germline CDR1 and CDR2 sequences are LGHDT and YNNKEL (reference sequence). J was trimmed by 3 bases and V by 9 bases; bases with no gene match: 10. This CDR3 spans 15 amino acids. The CDR3: CASNTWTGDTGELFF. In DNA, the CDR3 is TGTGCCAGTAACACCTGGACAGGCGACACCGGGGAGCTGTTTTTT.

V usage is TRBV6-1 and J usage is TRBJ2-5; no reliable D call. Trimming shortened V by 1 base and J by 2 bases, and 11 bases separated the two germline ends. The CDR3 has 15 residues. Germline V gene lookup returns CDR1 MNHNS and CDR2 SASEGT. CDR3 protein: CASSEDPGPQETQYF. CDR3 DNA: TGTGCCAGCAGTGAAGATCCGGGTCCGCAAGAGACCCAGTACTTC.